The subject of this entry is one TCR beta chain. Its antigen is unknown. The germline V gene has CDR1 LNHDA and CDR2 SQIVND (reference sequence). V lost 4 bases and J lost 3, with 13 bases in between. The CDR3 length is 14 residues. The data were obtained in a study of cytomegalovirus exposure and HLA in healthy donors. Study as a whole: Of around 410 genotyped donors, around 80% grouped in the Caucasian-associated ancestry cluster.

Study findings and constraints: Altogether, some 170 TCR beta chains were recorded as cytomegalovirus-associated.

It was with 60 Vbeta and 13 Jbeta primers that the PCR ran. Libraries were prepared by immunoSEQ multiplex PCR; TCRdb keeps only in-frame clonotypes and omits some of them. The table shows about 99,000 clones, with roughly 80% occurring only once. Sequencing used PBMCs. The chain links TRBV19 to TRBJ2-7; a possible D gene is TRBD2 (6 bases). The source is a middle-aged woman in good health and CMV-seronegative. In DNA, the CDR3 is TGTGCCAGTAGTAATGCGGGAACGAGCTACGAGCAGTACTTC. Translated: CASSNAGTSYEQYF.